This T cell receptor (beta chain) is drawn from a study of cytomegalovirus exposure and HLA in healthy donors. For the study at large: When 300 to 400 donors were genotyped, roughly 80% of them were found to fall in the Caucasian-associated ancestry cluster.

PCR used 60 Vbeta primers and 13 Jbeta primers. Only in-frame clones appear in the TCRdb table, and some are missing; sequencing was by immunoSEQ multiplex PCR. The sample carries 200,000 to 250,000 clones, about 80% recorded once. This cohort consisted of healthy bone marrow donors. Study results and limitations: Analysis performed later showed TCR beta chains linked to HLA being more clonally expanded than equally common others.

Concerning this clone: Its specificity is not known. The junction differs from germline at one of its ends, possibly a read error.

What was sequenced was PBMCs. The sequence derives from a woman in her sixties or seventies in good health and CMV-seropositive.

DNA for the CDR3: TGTTCCAGCAGGTCATTTGAGACCCAGTACTTC. Translating gives CSSRSFETQYF. The chain carries TRBV7-9 and TRBJ2-5; D gene uncertain. This CDR3 spans 11 amino acids. CDR1 is SEHNR, CDR2 FQNEAQ, per germline (reference sequence).